This T cell receptor beta chain was found in a study of T-cell memory formation after mild COVID-19 (dated by TCRdb to the early 2020s). Study-level background: Most TCR sequence clusters were specific to one of the two donors. In two donors, T-cell clones that expanded and contracted after mild COVID-19 were tracked by sequencing TCRalpha and TCRbeta repertoires over time. Two young, previously healthy adult volunteers made up the cohort, one male and one female. General findings and caveats noted by the study authors: SARS-CoV-2 specificity was not confirmed for the second-wave clones peaking on day 37. Only two mild cases were covered in the study, and larger cohorts including severe cases with pre-infection samples were considered necessary. Contracting CD4+ clones were found mainly in CM and EM memory subsets, while CD8+ clones were enriched in EMRA. Balanced CD4/CD8 phenotypes were observed for clones contracting from day 15 to 85, whereas a bias towards CD4+ was observed for a second wave of clones expanding from day 15 to 37. Some responding clones were detected in pre-infection memory, suggesting pre-existing cross-reactive memory T cells joined the SARS-CoV-2 response.

The germline V gene (reference sequence) yields LGHDT for CDR1 and YNNKEL for CDR2. From the cysteine up to the phenylalanine, the CDR3 has a length of 16 residues. The only DNA kept is the CDR3, 48 bases in frame from the first base. Relative to germline, V is missing 3 bases and J is missing 3 bases, with 8 bases of the junction outside any gene match. In the case of this clonotype: What antigen it recognizes has not been identified. Nothing much larger sits one base from this clone, and base qualities are not available.

The sample was run on an Illumina NovaSeq 6000. Using 5'RACE with constant-segment primers, TCRalpha and TCRbeta cDNA libraries were constructed, with sample barcodes and unique molecular identifiers added in the process. Trizol reagent was used to extract RNA from every sample. The libraries were amplified in two PCR steps, and the second step added a second sample barcode and Illumina TruSeq adapters. The libraries were sequenced on an Illumina NovaSeq using 2 x 150 bp paired-end reads. The paper's data handling went like this. Demultiplexing of reads and collapsing into UMI-guided consensus sequences were performed with migec v1.2.7. Using mixcr v2.1.11, the UMI consensuses were aligned to TRA and TRB V and J templates and assembled into clonotypes. Expanded or contracted clonotypes were those called significant by both edgeR and NoisET, with noise models trained on biological replicates. For edgeR calls, the cutoffs were a false discovery rate-adjusted p below 0.01 and a log2 fold-change threshold of 1. As an exploratory analysis of dynamics, max-normalized trajectories of the 1000 most abundant clonotypes were examined by PCA with hierarchical clustering. Each responding clone was given a CD4 or CD8 phenotype based on the CD4+ and CD8+ repertoires, which had been sequenced separately. The raw public data were reprocessed by TCRdb itself: fastp quality trimming at Q25, MiXCR clonotype calling, in-frame beta chains only. Rows are unified per CDR3 protein, each entry keeping the most common DNA and genes. The V and J calls reflect TCRdb's pipeline rather than the authors' work. In this sample the table shows about 400,000 distinct CDR3 sequences, 20% to 25% of which occur a single time. The ten largest clones capture roughly 8.9% of the sample.

PBMCs were isolated by Ficoll-Paque density gradient centrifugation. The sequencing sample was made of PBMCs or a T cell subset sorted from them (not recorded which). The chain is assembled from TRBV3-1 and TRBJ1-1; 9 of the junction bases match TRBD1. This receptor was obtained from an adult woman who had mild COVID-19 (a few samples of this study predate the infection). The sample titles of this study are shuffled in the database, so cell type and time point are left out; the donor was told from shared clones. CDR3 sequence: CASSQQQGAGDTEAFF. The nucleotides read TGTGCCAGCAGCCAGCAACAGGGGGCAGGTGACACTGAAGCTTTCTTT.